This entry lists 13 T cell receptor beta chains sequenced from one sample in a study of T cell responses to AZD1222 COVID-19 vaccine. Libraries were prepared by immunoSEQ multiplex PCR; TCRdb keeps only in-frame clonotypes and omits some of them. Here the sample spans about 120,000 clones, about 90% being singletons. The sequenced sample was peripheral blood, obtained on day 0 of AZD1222 vaccination. The receptors stem from an adult in good health.

In this sample, this clone turned up a few times. The V gene is TRBV4-1, the J gene TRBJ2-7, with D perhaps TRBD1 (6 bases). V was cut by 4 bases and J by 4 bases, with 11 bases left in between. Germline CDR1 reads MGHRA; CDR2 reads YSYEKL. CDR3 length: 13 residues. CDR3 loop: CASSPATGYEQYF. The CDR3 DNA reads as TGCGCCAGCAGCCCCGCCACAGGGTACGAGCAGTACTTC.

This clone was seen only a few times. The chain links TRBV27 to TRBJ1-5; a possible D gene is TRBD1 (5 bases). Germline lookup yields CDR1 MNHEY and CDR2 SMNVEV (reference sequence). CDR3 length: 14 residues. Trimming shortened V by 2 bases and J by 0 bases, and 5 bases separated the two germline ends. In nucleotides, the CDR3 is TGTGCCAGCAGTTTACAGGGTAGCAATCAGCCCCAGCATTTT. Translated: CASSLQGSNQPQHF.

The sample holds one count of this clone. The rearrangement uses TRBV2 and TRBJ1-2; 7 bases map to TRBD1. V was pared by 8 bases and J by 1 base, with 7 bases of the junction left unmatched. The CDR3 has 14 amino acids. CDR1 is SNHLY, CDR2 FYNNEI, per germline. As DNA, the CDR3 is TGTGCCAGCTTGGGACAGTTCGATAACTATGGCTACACCTTC. Translation gives CASLGQFDNYGYTF.

V is TRBV5-1 and J is TRBJ1-2; D is perhaps TRBD1 (5 bases). There are 13 residues in the CDR3. Trimming cost V 2 bases and J 6 bases, with 11 bases left between them. Germline V gene sequence: CDR1 SGHRS, CDR2 YFSETQ. CDR3 in amino acids: CASSFPQGHGYTF. The CDR3 DNA reads TGCGCCAGCAGCTTTCCCCAGGGCCATGGCTACACCTTC.

This chain uses TRBV5-6 with TRBJ2-2, with D tentatively TRBD1 or TRBD2 (5 bases each). The V gene lost 0 bases and the J gene lost 4 bases, with 16 bases spanning the gap. The V gene's germline CDR1 is SGHDT and CDR2 YYEEEE. This CDR3 has 17 residues. In DNA, the CDR3 is TGTGCCAGCAGCTTGGGAGTTAGTGGGACCATCACCGGGGAGCTGTTTTTT. It translates to CASSLGVSGTITGELFF.

The chain has TRBV5-4 and TRBJ2-7; 8 bases match TRBD2. The CDR3 runs to 14 residues. V dropped 4 bases and J dropped 3; count of bases not matched to a gene: 6. Germline CDR1 SGHNT, CDR2 YYREEE (reference sequence). CDR3 region: CASSPGLVSYEQYF. The CDR3, as DNA: TGTGCCAGCAGCCCGGGACTAGTTAGCTACGAGCAGTACTTC. Using reference TRBV5-4 and TRBJ2-7 for the parts outside the CDR3, the full variable domain is ETGVTQSPTHLIKTRGQQVTLRCSSQSGHNTVSWYQQALGQGPQFIFQYYREEENGRGNFPPRFSGLQFPNYSSELNVNALELDDSALYLCASSPGLVSYEQYFGPGTRLTVT.

The V gene is TRBV7-2, the J gene TRBJ2-1, with D hard to call. Germline CDR1 SGHTA, CDR2 FQGNSA. V shed 8 bases and J shed 0 bases, with 11 bases lying between them. CDR3 length: 14 amino acids. The CDR3 region has the DNA TGTGCCAGCCGCCCAGGTAGCTCCTACAATGAGCAGTTCTTC. It yields the protein CASRPGSSYNEQFF.

The V and J genes are TRBV12-3 or TRBV12-4 and TRBJ2-7; D unclear. CDR3 length: 12 amino acids. V shed 5 bases and J shed 6 bases, with 11 bases lying between them. The CDR3 sequence is CASSPGRTEQYF. Written as DNA, the CDR3 is TGTGCCAGCAGTCCCGGCCGGACCGAGCAGTACTTC.

The rearrangement joins TRBV30 to TRBJ2-7; 8 bases match TRBD2. Germline V gene data show CDR1 as GTSNPN and CDR2 as SVGIG (reference sequence). Unmatched junction bases numbered 4, after V lost 2 bases and J lost 1 base. There are 14 residues in the CDR3. CDR3 in amino acids: CAWSFGGGSYEQYF. CDR3 nucleotide sequence: TGTGCCTGGAGTTTCGGCGGGGGGTCCTACGAGCAGTACTTC.

Note on this clone: Other DNA sequences in the sample encode the same CDR3. The rearrangement links TRBV10-2 to TRBJ2-2; D is unclear. The V gene's germline CDR1 is WSHSY and CDR2 SAAADI. This CDR3 has 13 amino acids. Trimming removed 3 bases at V and 7 bases at J, with 9 bases between. The CDR3 bases are TGCGCCAGCAGTGATAGGGTGGACGGGGAGCTGTTTTTT. Translation gives CASSDRVDGELFF.

V and J are TRBV19 and TRBJ1-5; D call uncertain. Germline CDR1 is LNHDA and CDR2 is SQIVND (reference sequence). V was clipped by 4 bases and J by 2 bases, with 6 bases between them. The length of the CDR3 is 13 residues. CDR3 residues: CASSTMGNQPQHF. The CDR3 nucleotides read TGTGCCAGTAGTACAATGGGCAATCAGCCCCAGCATTTT. The whole variable domain, remainder taken from reference TRBV19 and TRBJ1-5, is DGGITQSPKYLFRKEGQNVTLSCEQNLNHDAMYWYRQDPGQGLRLIYYSQIVNDFQKGDIAEGYSVSREKKESFPLTVTSAQKNPTAFYLCASSTMGNQPQHFGDGTRLSIL.

The rearrangement joins TRBV7-8 to TRBJ2-1; possible D gene TRBD1, 7 bases. The germline V and J ends were trimmed by 4 bases and 0 bases, with 13 bases remaining between them. This CDR3 region has 16 residues. Germline V CDR1 and CDR2: SGHVS, FQNEAQ. CDR3 sequence reads: CASSSQGGNSYNEQFF. The CDR3, as DNA: TGTGCCAGCAGCTCCCAGGGGGGCAACTCCTACAATGAGCAGTTCTTC.

V gene TRBV4-1 combines with J gene TRBJ2-2; TRBD2 agrees at 7 bases. Germline values: CDR1 MGHRA, CDR2 YSYEKL. This CDR3 has 17 residues. The ends lost 0 bases at V and 5 bases at J; junction bases unmatched: 9. Written as DNA, the CDR3 is TGCGCCAGCAGCCAAGAGATCCGGCGGGAGCGAACCGGGGAGCTGTTTTTT. The encoded protein is CASSQEIRRERTGELFF.